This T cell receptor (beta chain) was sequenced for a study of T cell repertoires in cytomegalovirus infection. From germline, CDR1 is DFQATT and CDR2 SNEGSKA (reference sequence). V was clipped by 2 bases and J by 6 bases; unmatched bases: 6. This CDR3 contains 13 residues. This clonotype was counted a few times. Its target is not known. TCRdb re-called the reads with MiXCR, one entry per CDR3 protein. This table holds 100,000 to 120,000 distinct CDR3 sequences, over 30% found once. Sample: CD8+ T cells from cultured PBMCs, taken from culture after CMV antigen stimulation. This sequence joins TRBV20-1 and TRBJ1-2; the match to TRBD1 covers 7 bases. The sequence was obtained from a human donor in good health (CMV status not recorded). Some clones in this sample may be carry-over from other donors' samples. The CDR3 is CSARQGGSDGYTF. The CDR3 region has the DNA TGCAGTGCTAGACAGGGGGGAAGCGATGGCTACACCTTC.